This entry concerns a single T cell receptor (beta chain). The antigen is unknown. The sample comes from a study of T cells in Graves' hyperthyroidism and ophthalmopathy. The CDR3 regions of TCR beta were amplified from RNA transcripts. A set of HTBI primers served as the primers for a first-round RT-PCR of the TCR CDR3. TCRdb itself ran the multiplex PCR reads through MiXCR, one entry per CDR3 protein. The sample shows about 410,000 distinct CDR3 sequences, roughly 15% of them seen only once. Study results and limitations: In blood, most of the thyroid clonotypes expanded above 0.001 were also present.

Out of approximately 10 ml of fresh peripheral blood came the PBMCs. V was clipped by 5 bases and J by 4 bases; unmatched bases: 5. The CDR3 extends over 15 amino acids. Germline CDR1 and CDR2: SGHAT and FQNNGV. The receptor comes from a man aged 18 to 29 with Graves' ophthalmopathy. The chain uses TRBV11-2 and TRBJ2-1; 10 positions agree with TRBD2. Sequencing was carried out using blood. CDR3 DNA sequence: TGTGCCAGCAGCCAAGAGACTAGCGGGTACAATGAGCAGTTCTTC. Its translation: CASSQETSGYNEQFF.